This TCR beta chain was recovered during a study of human T cells and chemical hapten exposure. The time point denotes: healthy volunteer bleed at 6 weeks. The total RNA was obtained from whole blood that was not fractionated. The study's findings and limits: Following DPC sensitization, TCRs present above 1 in 1000 frequency showed no change.

In its sample, this clonotype was seen many times. Its antigen is not known. Individual cDNA molecules (in the library) carried attached unique molecular identifiers. TCRdb processed the RACE reads anew with MiXCR; each CDR3 protein has one entry. The data hold some 40,000 distinct CDR3 sequences, with around 3.6% observed a single time. This clonotype originated in a human donor in good health. Some clones in this sample may be carry-over from other donors' samples. The source material was whole blood.

The CDR3 nucleotides read TGTGCCAGCAGGGGGACAGACCTATCATACGAGCAGTACTTC. This sequence encodes CASRGTDLSYEQYF. The genes are TRBV21-1 and TRBJ2-7; the table calls TRBD1, which could not be checked here. TRBV21-1 is noted as a pseudogene. The CDR3 has 14 residues.